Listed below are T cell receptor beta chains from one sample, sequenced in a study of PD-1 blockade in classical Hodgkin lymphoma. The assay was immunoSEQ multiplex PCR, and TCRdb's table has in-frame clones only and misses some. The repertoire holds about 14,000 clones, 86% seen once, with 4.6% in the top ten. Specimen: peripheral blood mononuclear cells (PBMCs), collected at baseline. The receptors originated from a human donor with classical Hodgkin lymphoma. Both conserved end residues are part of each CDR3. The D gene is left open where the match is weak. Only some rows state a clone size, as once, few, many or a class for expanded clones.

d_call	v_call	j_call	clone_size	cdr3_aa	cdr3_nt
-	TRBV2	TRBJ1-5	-	CASSGDTLRNQPQHF	TGTGCCAGCAGTGGGGACACACTGCGTAATCAGCCCCAGCATTTT
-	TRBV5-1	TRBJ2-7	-	CASSLTPATGISSYEQYF	TGCGCCAGCAGCTTGACCCCGGCTACAGGGATAAGCTCCTACGAGCAGTACTTC
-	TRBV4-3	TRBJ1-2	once	CASSQTFSNYNYGYTF	TGCGCCAGCAGCCAAACGTTCAGTAATTATAACTATGGCTACACCTTC
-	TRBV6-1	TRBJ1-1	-	CASSSLTGWGTEAFF	TGTGCCAGCAGTTCCCTTACAGGTTGGGGCACTGAAGCTTTCTTT
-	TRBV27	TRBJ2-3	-	CASSFSFTDTQYF	TGTGCCAGCAGTTTCTCCTTCACAGATACGCAGTATTTT
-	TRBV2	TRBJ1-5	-	CASSWDVSNQPQHF	TGTGCCAGCAGTTGGGACGTTAGCAATCAGCCCCAGCATTTT
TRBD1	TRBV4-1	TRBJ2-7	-	CASSRISGDSYEQYF	TGCGCCAGCAGCCGCATATCCGGGGACAGCTACGAGCAGTACTTC
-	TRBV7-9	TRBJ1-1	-	CASSKSRDIRSLEAFF	TGTGCCAGCAGCAAATCCCGGGACATCCGCTCCCTTGAAGCTTTCTTT
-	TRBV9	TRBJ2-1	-	CASSAGLHNEQFF	TGTGCCAGCAGCGCGGGACTGCACAATGAGCAGTTCTTC
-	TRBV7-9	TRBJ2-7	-	CASSSPAGGDPYEQYF	TGTGCCAGCAGCTCCCCTGCCGGAGGGGACCCCTACGAGCAGTACTTC
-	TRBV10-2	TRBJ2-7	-	CASSSRGKAYEQYF	TGCGCCAGCAGTAGTCGAGGGAAAGCCTACGAGCAGTACTTC
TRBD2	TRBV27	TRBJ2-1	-	CASSPTSGSSNEQFF	TGTGCCAGCAGTCCAACTAGCGGGAGTTCCAATGAGCAGTTCTTC
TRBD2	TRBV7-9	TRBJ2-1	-	CASNPIAGAFLRDEQFF	TGTGCCAGCAACCCCATAGCGGGGGCTTTCCTAAGGGATGAGCAGTTCTTC
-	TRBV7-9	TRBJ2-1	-	CASSLLRYNEQFF	TGTGCCAGCAGCTTATTAAGGTACAATGAGCAGTTCTTC
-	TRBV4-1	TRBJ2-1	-	CASSQVGDEQFF	TGCGCCAGCAGCCAAGTAGGGGATGAGCAGTTCTTC
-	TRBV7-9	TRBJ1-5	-	CASSPGHLSNQPQHF	TGTGCCAGCAGCCCGGGACATTTAAGCAATCAGCCCCAGCATTTT
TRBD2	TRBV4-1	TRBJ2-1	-	CASSWSGREQFF	TGCGCCAGCAGCTGGAGCGGGAGAGAGCAGTTCTTC
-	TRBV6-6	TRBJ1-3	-	CASSYSGGGGNTIYF	TGTGCCAGCAGTTACTCCGGGGGGGGAGGAAACACCATATATTTT
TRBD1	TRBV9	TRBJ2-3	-	CASSTEPGGADTQYF	TGTGCCAGCAGCACCGAACCAGGGGGCGCAGATACGCAGTATTTT
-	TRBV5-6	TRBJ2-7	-	CASSFLGSSYEQYF	TGTGCCAGCTCCTTTTTGGGGAGCTCCTACGAGCAGTACTTC
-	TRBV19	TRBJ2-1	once	CASSIREISYNEQFF	TGTGCCAGTAGTATACGGGAAATCTCCTACAATGAGCAGTTCTTC
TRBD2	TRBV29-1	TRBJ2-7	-	CSFLGEGRGSYEQYF	TGCAGCTTCTTGGGGGAGGGGCGGGGTTCCTACGAGCAGTACTTC
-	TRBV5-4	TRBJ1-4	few	CASSLAATNEKLFF	TGTGCCAGCAGCTTGGCAGCAACTAATGAAAAACTGTTTTTT
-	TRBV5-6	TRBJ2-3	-	CASSLVPTGTDTQYF	TGTGCCAGCAGCTTGGTACCGACTGGCACAGATACGCAGTATTTT
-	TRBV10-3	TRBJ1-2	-	CAISETVETGYTF	TGTGCCATCAGTGAGACAGTGGAGACTGGCTACACCTTC
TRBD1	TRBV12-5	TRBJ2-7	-	CASGLVRGHEQYF	TGTGCTAGTGGTTTGGTAAGGGGGCACGAGCAGTACTTC
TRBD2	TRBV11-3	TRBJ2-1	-	CASSPGLAAKRGEQFF	TGTGCCAGCAGCCCGGGACTAGCGGCTAAAAGGGGGGAGCAGTTCTTC
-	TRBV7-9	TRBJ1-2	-	CASSPQGHGYTF	TGTGCCAGCAGCCCCCAGGGGCATGGCTACACCTTC
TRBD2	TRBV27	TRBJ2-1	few	CASSSGASGGNEQFF	TGTGCCAGCAGTTCAGGAGCTAGCGGGGGCAATGAGCAGTTCTTC
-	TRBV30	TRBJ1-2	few	CAYHSLGSPYTF	TGTGCCTACCACTCGCTAGGGTCGCCCTACACCTTC
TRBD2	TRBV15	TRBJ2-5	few	CATSRVQGGETQYF	TGTGCCACCAGCAGGGTTCAGGGAGGGGAGACCCAGTACTTC
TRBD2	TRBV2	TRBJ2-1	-	CASRLRTSGGYNEQFF	TGTGCCAGCAGGCTAAGGACTAGCGGGGGGTACAATGAGCAGTTCTTC
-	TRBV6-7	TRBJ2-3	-	CASISPGGPSTDTQYF	TGTGCCAGCATTTCACCGGGGGGCCCTAGCACAGATACGCAGTATTTT
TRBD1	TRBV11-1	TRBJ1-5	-	CASSLGQGAGQPQHF	TGTGCCAGCAGCTTAGGACAGGGGGCCGGTCAGCCCCAGCATTTT
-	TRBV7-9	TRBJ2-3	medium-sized	CASSDSDTQYF	TGTGCCAGCAGCGATTCGGATACGCAGTATTTT
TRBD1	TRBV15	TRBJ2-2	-	CATSRTGGRFGELFF	TGTGCCACCAGCAGAACAGGGGGCCGGTTCGGGGAGCTGTTTTTT
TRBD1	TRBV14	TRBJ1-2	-	CASSQARQGGYTF	TGTGCCAGCAGCCAAGCCCGACAGGGTGGCTACACCTTC
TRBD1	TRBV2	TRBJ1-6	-	CASSRQGGAYNSPLHF	TGTGCCAGCAGTAGACAGGGAGGCGCTTATAATTCACCCCTCCACTTT
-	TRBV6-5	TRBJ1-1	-	CASSYRGNTEAFF	TGTGCCAGCAGTTACAGGGGGAACACTGAAGCTTTCTTT
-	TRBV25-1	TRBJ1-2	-	CASSPRGFLYGYTF	TGTGCCAGCAGCCCCCGGGGGTTTCTCTATGGCTACACCTTC
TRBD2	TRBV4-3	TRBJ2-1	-	CASSRRTSPNEQFF	TGCGCCAGCAGCCGACGGACTAGCCCTAATGAGCAGTTCTTC
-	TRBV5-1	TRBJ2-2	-	CASSLGRATTDTGELFF	TGCGCCAGCAGCTTGGGGAGAGCGACGACGGACACCGGGGAGCTGTTTTTT